This TCR beta chain emerged from a study of blood T cell repertoires in COVID-19. As for the study in general: Material from acute and convalescent COVID-19 was sourced from the United States, Italy and Spain. Sources were T cells, B-cell-depleted T cells, or PBMCs; the material itself was cDNA or gDNA.

Methods used by the authors: By means of reference gene primer amplification, nucleated cell counts were estimated. Assay used: immunoSEQ multiplex PCR; TCRdb lists only in-frame clones, some missing. D and trimming were read from the DNA, whereas the V and J calls and clone size are those reported in that table. The data show more than 25,000 clones, with more than 80% seen just once and over 9% held by the top ten. This clone was recorded once. The length of the CDR3 is 13 residues. The V gene's germline CDR1 is LGHDT and CDR2 YNNKEL (reference sequence). V lost 0 bases, J lost 4 bases, and 4 bases lay in between.

The chain uses TRBV3-1 (or the pseudogene TRBV3-2) and TRBJ1-5; the D is unclear. The TCR was taken from a man aged 55 to 70 with acute or convalescent COVID-19. Sequencing input: peripheral blood. The CDR3 sequence is CASSQDPNQPQHF. For the CDR3, the DNA is TGTGCCAGCAGCCAAGACCCGAATCAGCCCCAGCATTTT.